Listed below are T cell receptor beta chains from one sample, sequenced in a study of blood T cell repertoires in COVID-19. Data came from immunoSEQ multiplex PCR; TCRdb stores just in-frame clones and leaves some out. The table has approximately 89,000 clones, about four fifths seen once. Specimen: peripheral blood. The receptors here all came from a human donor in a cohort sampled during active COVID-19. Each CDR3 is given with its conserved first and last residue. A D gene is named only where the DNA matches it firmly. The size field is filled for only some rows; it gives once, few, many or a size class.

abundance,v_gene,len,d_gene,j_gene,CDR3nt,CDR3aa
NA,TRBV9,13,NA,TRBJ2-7,TGTGCCAGCAGCGGGCAGGGGATCTACGAGCAGTACTTC,CASSGQGIYEQYF
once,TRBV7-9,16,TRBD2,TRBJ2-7,TGTGCCAGCAGCTTAGCTGGCGGGAGGGCCGTAGGGGAGCAGTACTTC,CASSLAGGRAVGEQYF
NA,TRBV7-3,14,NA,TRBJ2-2,TGTGCCAGCAGCCCCGCGACAGTCACCGGGGAGCTGTTTTTT,CASSPATVTGELFF
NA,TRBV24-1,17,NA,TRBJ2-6,TGTGCCACCAGTGATCCCCGGGGCGGGGTTGGGGCCAACGTCCTGACTTTC,CATSDPRGGVGANVLTF
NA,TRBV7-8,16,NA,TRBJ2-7,TGTGCCAGCAGCCCACAGATTGCGGTTCGGAGGTACGAGCAGTACTTC,CASSPQIAVRRYEQYF
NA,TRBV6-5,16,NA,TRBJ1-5,TGTGCCAGCAGTTACTCGGGCAGGGGTAACAATCAGCCCCAGCATTTT,CASSYSGRGNNQPQHF
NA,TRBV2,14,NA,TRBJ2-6,TGTGCCAGCAGTCGGTCCTCTGGGGCCAACGTCCTGACTTTC,CASSRSSGANVLTF
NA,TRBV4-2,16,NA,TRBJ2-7,TGTGCCAGCAGCCAAGCCCCGGGACTGACAACCTACGAGCAGTACTTC,CASSQAPGLTTYEQYF
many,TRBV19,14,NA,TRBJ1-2,TGTGCCAGTACCCAATGGGAGGGACGGATTGGCTACACCTTC,CASTQWEGRIGYTF
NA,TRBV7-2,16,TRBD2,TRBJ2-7,TGTGCCAGCAGCCCCTCCCCGTGGCTAGCGGGAGACGAGCAGTACTTC,CASSPSPWLAGDEQYF
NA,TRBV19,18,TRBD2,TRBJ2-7,TGTGCCAGTAGTACGACGGGACTAGCGGGAGATTCCCGCTACGAGCAGTACTTC,CASSTTGLAGDSRYEQYF
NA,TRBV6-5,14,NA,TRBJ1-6,TGTGCCAGCAGGTCCTCAAGTCGACTTAGCCCCCTCCACTTT,CASRSSSRLSPLHF
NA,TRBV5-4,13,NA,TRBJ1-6,TGTGCCAGCAGCTTGGACAAGAATTCACCCCTCCACTTT,CASSLDKNSPLHF
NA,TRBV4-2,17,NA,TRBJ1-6,TGTGCCAGCAGCCAAGATCGGCAGGGATTGGGCAATTCACCCCTCCACTTT,CASSQDRQGLGNSPLHF
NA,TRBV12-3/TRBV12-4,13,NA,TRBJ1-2,TGTGCCAGCAGTTATCGGGGGGCGGGAGGCTACACCTTC,CASSYRGAGGYTF
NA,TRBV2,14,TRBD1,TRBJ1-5,TGTGCCAGCCAAGGGACAGGGGCGAATCAGCCCCAGCATTTT,CASQGTGANQPQHF
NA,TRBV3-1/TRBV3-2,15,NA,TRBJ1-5,TGTGCCAGCAGCCCCCAAAGGACTGGGAGTCAGCCCCAGCATTTT,CASSPQRTGSQPQHF
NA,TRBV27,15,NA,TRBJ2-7,TGTGCCAGCAGTTTAAACCAGGGATCTCCCTACGAGCAGTACTTC,CASSLNQGSPYEQYF
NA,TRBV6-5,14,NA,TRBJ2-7,TGTGCCAGCAGTTTTATAGCGCACCATTACGAGCAGTACTTC,CASSFIAHHYEQYF
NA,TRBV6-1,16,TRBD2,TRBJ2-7,TGTGCCAGCAGTGGCCGGTGGCTAGCGGGAAAAGGTGAGCAGTACTTC,CASSGRWLAGKGEQYF
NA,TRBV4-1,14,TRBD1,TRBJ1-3,TGCGCCAGCAGCTATACAGGGGTCGGAAACACCATATATTTT,CASSYTGVGNTIYF
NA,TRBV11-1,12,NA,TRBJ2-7,TGTGCCAGCAGCTTACAGGGCTACGAGCAGTACTTC,CASSLQGYEQYF